Below, 11 T cell receptor beta chains from the same sample are listed, as sequenced in a study of graft-versus-host responses after intestinal transplantation (dated by TCRdb to the early 2020s). The library was built by means of the immunoSEQ multiplex PCR assay. TCRdb took over this immuneACCESS table, retaining in-frame rearrangements with V and J assigned. Such tables are incomplete; in checked studies, under half of the missing clones stem from an unresolved V gene, and the remainder is unexplained. The sample records 11,000 to 15,000 clones, around a third of which are singletons. The top ten clones comprise around 5.7% of the sample. The time point label for this specimen denotes: cells obtained before transplantation from donor or recipient. Specimen: alloreactive CD4+ T cells from a mixed lymphocyte reaction culture, collected before intestinal transplant. The sample's cell subset or site label is to be understood as: CFSE-low proliferating T cells sorted from approximately 6-day pre-transplant mixed lymphocyte reaction (GvH or HvG direction). The receptors here all came from a human patient who received an intestinal transplant.

The J gene is TRBJ2-5, the V gene TRBV6-5, with 7 bases matching TRBD2. Germline CDR1 MNHEY, CDR2 SVGAGI. This CDR3 contains 15 residues. Trimming cost V 0 bases and J 1 base; bases outside gene matches: 2. This CDR3 is CASSYSGTIQETQYF. CDR3 nucleotides: TGTGCCAGCAGTTACTCCGGGACTATCCAAGAGACCCAGTACTTC.

Concerning this clone: The sample holds other DNA sequences that translate to the same CDR3. The V call is TRBV25-1, the J call TRBJ2-5, with D perhaps TRBD1 or TRBD2 (6 bases each). With 1 base removed from V and 5 bases from J, the gap between germline ends came to 23 bases. The CDR3 loop spans 18 amino acids. The germline CDR1 and CDR2 sequences are MGHDK and SYGVNS. The CDR3 DNA reads TGTGCCAGCAGTGAATTCCCCGGGGGAGCTGGAGGGGGGGAGACCCAGTACTTC. Protein sequence: CASSEFPGGAGGGETQYF.

In its sample, this clone ranks as medium-sized. V is TRBV28 and J is TRBJ2-7; no firm D call. Germline CDR1 reads MDHEN; CDR2 reads SYDVKM. Between the trimmed V and J ends, which lost 6 bases and 5 bases, there was a span of 11 bases. The length of the CDR3 is 12 residues. DNA of the CDR3: TGTGCCAGCAGGCAAGGAAATGACGAGCAGTACTTC. Protein product: CASRQGNDEQYF.

By its share, this clone is medium-sized (0.01 to 0.1%). V gene TRBV7-9 combines with J gene TRBJ2-7; TRBD2 agrees at 8 bases. The junction had 17 bases not matched to a gene; V was cut back by 3 bases and J by 7 bases. The germline V gene encodes CDR1 SEHNR and CDR2 FQNEAQ (reference sequence). This CDR3 has 17 residues. In DNA, the CDR3 is TGTGCCAGCAGCTTTACTAGCGGTAGTTCCCGGGTAGGGGAGCAGTACTTC. This gives the protein CASSFTSGSSRVGEQYF.

This chain joins TRBV2 and TRBJ1-5, with D hard to call. This CDR3 contains 14 residues. Trimming stripped 5 bases from V and 3 bases from J, with 11 bases between. Germline V CDR1 and CDR2: SNHLY, FYNNEI. As DNA, the CDR3 is TGTGCCAGCAGTCAAAGGGTTAACAATCAGCCCCAGCATTTT. The encoded protein is CASSQRVNNQPQHF.

By its share, this clone is medium-sized. This sequence joins TRBV2 and TRBJ1-5, with D uncertain. Germline V gene data show CDR1 as SNHLY and CDR2 as FYNNEI. Trimming left V 1 base short and J 2 bases short, with 9 bases between. There are 15 residues in the CDR3. CDR3 amino acids: CASSEEVGGNQPQHF. The CDR3 nucleotides read TGTGCCAGCAGTGAAGAGGTAGGAGGCAATCAGCCCCAGCATTTT.

This clone was counted only a few times. The rearrangement joins TRBV5-6 to TRBJ1-2, with a weak D call TRBD1 (6 bases). The V end was cut by 1 base, the J end by 3 bases, with 10 bases between. From germline, CDR1 is SGHDT and CDR2 YYEEEE. CDR3 length equals 14 residues. This chain's CDR3 is CASSLPGGHYGYTF. The CDR3 coding sequence is TGTGCCAGCAGCTTGCCCGGGGGGCACTATGGCTACACCTTC. Based on the CDR3 plus reference TRBV5-6 and TRBJ1-2, the full variable domain is DAGVTQSPTHLIKTRGQQVTLRCSPKSGHDTVSWYQQALGQGPQFIFQYYEEEERQRGNFPDRFSGHQFPNYSSELNVNALLLGDSALYLCASSLPGGHYGYTFGSGTRLTVV.

The chain employs TRBV6-9 and TRBJ2-7; 7 bases are a match to TRBD2. Per germline, CDR1 MNHGY and CDR2 SVAAGI. V trimming: 6 bases; J trimming: 5 bases; junction bases outside the gene matches: 10. This CDR3 has 14 amino acids. The CDR3 DNA reads as TGTGCCAGCAGCCGGACTAGGGTGGTGGACGAGCAGTACTTC. Amino acids: CASSRTRVVDEQYF.

This clone showed up just a few times. The chain joins TRBV5-1 to TRBJ1-4; no firm D call. CDR1 is SGHRS, CDR2 YFSETQ, per germline. The CDR3 contains 17 residues. V was cut by 0 bases and J by 8 bases, with 20 bases left in between. The DNA of the CDR3 is TGCGCCAGCAGCTTGGCGGCCAGAGCAGGAGTTGAGGAAAAACTGTTTTTT. This translates into CASSLAARAGVEEKLFF.

This clone was counted between two and nine times. The chain recombines TRBV5-6 with TRBJ1-3, with 7 bases fitting TRBD1. The CDR3 extends over 17 amino acids. After removal of 3 bases from V and 0 bases from J, the junction contained 9 bases not matched to a gene. CDR1 is SGHDT, CDR2 YYEEEE, per germline. The CDR3 nucleotides read TGTGCCAGCAGCTCCCGGACAGGCCTATCCTCTGGAAACACCATATATTTT. Protein: CASSSRTGLSSGNTIYF.

The J gene is TRBJ1-2, the V gene TRBV2; D not resolved. CDR3 length equals 12 residues. Germline V gene sequence: CDR1 SNHLY, CDR2 FYNNEI. Trimming stripped 4 bases from V and 4 bases from J, with 7 bases between. The CDR3 protein is CASSGQAYGYTF. CDR3 bases: TGTGCCAGCAGTGGGCAGGCCTATGGCTACACCTTC.